This T cell receptor beta chain was captured by sequencing in a study of vaccination effects on CD4 cells after COVID-19. Study observations and caveats: Only 1 of 255 vaccine-induced clones from healthy vaccinees cross-reacted with common cold coronaviruses.

Generated by immunoSEQ multiplex PCR, the TCRdb table keeps only in-frame clones and is missing some. The table records 20,000 to 25,000 clones, roughly two thirds of them present only once. This clone was recorded only once. The antigen is not known. Prior to sequencing, the ViraFEST assay stimulated PBMC with viral peptide pools, which expanded the antigen-specific CD4+ T cells. Investigators separated out CD4+ T cells once around 9 days of culture had passed. Nobody among the vaccine recipients had prior SARS-CoV-2 infection (nucleocapsid antibodies were negative). Wells containing approximately 2 million PBMC each were cultured with approximately 10 IU/ml IL-2 and 8 to 10 ug/ml peptides. On days 3 and 7, fresh IL-2 medium replaced half the medium. The CDR3 runs 13 residues. CDR1 and CDR2 from the germline V gene are KGHSH and LQKENI. V lost 0 bases and J lost 3, with 6 bases in between.

The chain joins TRBV18 to TRBJ2-7, with a possible D match to TRBD1 (6 bases). This TCR derives from a human donor who received a COVID-19 vaccine. The sample consisted of CD4+ T cells from PBMCs cultured with HCoV-NL63 spike peptides, taken before COVID-19 vaccination. CDR3 protein: CASSPPGGYEQYF. The CDR3 DNA reads TGTGCCAGCTCACCACCAGGGGGCTACGAGCAGTACTTC.